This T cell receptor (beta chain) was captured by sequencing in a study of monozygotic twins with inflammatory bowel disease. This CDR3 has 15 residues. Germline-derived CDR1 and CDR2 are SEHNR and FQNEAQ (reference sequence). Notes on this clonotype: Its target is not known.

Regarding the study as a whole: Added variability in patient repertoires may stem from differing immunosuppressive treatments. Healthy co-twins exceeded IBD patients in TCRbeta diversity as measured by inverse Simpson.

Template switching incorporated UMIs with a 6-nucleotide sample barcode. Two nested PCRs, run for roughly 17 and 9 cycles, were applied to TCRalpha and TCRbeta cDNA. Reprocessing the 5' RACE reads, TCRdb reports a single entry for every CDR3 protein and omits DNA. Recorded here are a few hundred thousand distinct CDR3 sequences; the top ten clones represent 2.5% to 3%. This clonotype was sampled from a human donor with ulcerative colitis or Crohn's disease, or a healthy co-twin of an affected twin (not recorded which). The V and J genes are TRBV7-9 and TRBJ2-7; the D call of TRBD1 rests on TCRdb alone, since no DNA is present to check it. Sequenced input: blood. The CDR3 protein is CASSPNAGAAYEQYF.